Sequencing of this T cell receptor beta chain was carried out in a study of blood T cell repertoires in COVID-19. Study context: Samples representing acute and convalescent COVID-19 were sourced from the United States, Italy and Spain.

This clone was recorded once. CDR1 is GTSNPN, CDR2 SVGIG, per germline (reference sequence). V was shortened by 3 bases and J by 5 bases, with 10 bases between the two germline ends. The CDR3 is made up of 13 amino acids. Source study methods: Estimated nucleated cell counts came from reference gene primer amplification. Data came from immunoSEQ multiplex PCR; TCRdb stores just in-frame clones and leaves some out. D and trimming were read from the DNA, whereas the V and J calls and clone size are those reported in that table. The table includes fewer than 45,000 clones, around 82% detected once. The genes are TRBV30 and TRBJ2-2; maybe TRBD1 (5 bases). Sequences were obtained from peripheral blood. The TCR originated in an elderly woman with acute or convalescent COVID-19. Written as DNA, the CDR3 is TGTGCCTGGAGAGAGCAGGGAACCGGGGAGCTGTTTTTT. Its protein is CAWREQGTGELFF.